Shown below are 5 T cell receptor beta chains from a single sample sequenced in a study of OX40 agonist ivuxolimab in advanced cancers. Libraries were prepared through the immunoSEQ multiplex PCR assay. TCRdb took over this immuneACCESS table, retaining in-frame rearrangements with V and J assigned. Such tables are incomplete; in checked studies, under half of the missing clones stem from an unresolved V gene, and the remainder is unexplained. The sample table holds about 70,000 clones, of which over 85% were seen once. Roughly 4.9% of the sample is held by the ten biggest clonotypes. The starting material was CD4+ or CD8+ T cells sorted from blood, obtained in a trial of the OX40 agonist ivuxolimab. The receptor set was obtained from an adult with an advanced solid tumor such as melanoma, head and neck, liver or kidney cancer.

This clone was recorded a few times. This chain uses TRBV5-6 with TRBJ2-3, with D hard to call. The germline V gene has CDR1 SGHDT and CDR2 YYEEEE. V was pared by 1 base and J by 0 bases, with 12 bases between. The CDR3 is made up of 16 amino acids. The chain's CDR3 is CASSLMGDTSTDTQYF. CDR3 nucleotide sequence: TGTGCCAGCAGCTTGATGGGTGACACGAGCACAGATACGCAGTATTTT. Combining the CDR3 with reference TRBV5-6 and TRBJ2-3 gives the whole variable domain DAGVTQSPTHLIKTRGQQVTLRCSPKSGHDTVSWYQQALGQGPQFIFQYYEEEERQRGNFPDRFSGHQFPNYSSELNVNALLLGDSALYLCASSLMGDTSTDTQYFGPGTRLTVL.

The rearrangement joins TRBV18 to TRBJ1-1, with D uncertain. Trimming removed 0 bases from V and 10 bases from J, with 15 bases in between. The CDR3 is 14 amino acids. Germline V gives CDR1 KGHSH, CDR2 LQKENI. The CDR3 nucleotides are TGTGCCAGCTCACCACCCTTTCTGTCAGAAAGAGCTTTCTTT. Its protein is CASSPPFLSERAFF.

The V call is TRBV29-1, the J call TRBJ1-2; D not resolved. The V and J ends lost 4 bases and 8 bases respectively, with 20 bases between them. The CDR3 has 14 residues. Germline V gene sequence: CDR1 SQVTM, CDR2 ANQGSEA. CDR3 bases: TGCAGCGTTGCCACCGAAACTTCATTTTTGGGCTACACCTTC. Translating it yields CSVATETSFLGYTF.

The chain links TRBV7-6 to TRBJ2-1, with D perhaps given as TRBD1 or TRBD2 (5 bases each). The CDR3 has 14 residues. Germline loops: CDR1 SGHVS, CDR2 FNYEAQ. The V end was cut by 3 bases, the J end by 9 bases, with 15 bases between. This chain's CDR3 is CASSFGVGGGEQFF. CDR3 DNA sequence: TGTGCCAGCAGCTTTGGCGTTGGGGGTGGTGAGCAGTTCTTC.

The chain combines TRBV7-2 with TRBJ2-2; D remains unclear. The germline V gene has CDR1 SGHTA and CDR2 FQGNSA. V was pared by 7 bases and J by 2 bases, with 17 bases between. The CDR3 length is 16 residues. CDR3 bases: TGTGCCAGCAACCTCCCGGGCGACTCTAACACCGGGGAGCTGTTTTTT. Its translation is CASNLPGDSNTGELFF.